The rows below give T cell receptor beta chains drawn from one sample of a study of control samples from healthy donors and cancer patients. Libraries were prepared by immunoSEQ multiplex PCR; TCRdb keeps only in-frame clonotypes and omits some of them. The data show more than 85,000 clones, around 90% seen once. The sample consisted of blood. The receptors come from a woman younger than 30 in good health. Each CDR3 is given with its conserved first and last residue. The order of the fields is D gene, J gene, V gene, clone size, CDR3 protein, CDR3 DNA. The D gene is left open where the match is weak. The size of a clone is reported for some rows only, either as once, few or many, or as a class for expanded clones.

.,TRBJ1-2,TRBV5-8,.,CASSLVSGTINGYTF,TGTGCCAGCAGCTTGGTGTCCGGGACGATAAATGGCTACACCTTC
.,TRBJ1-1,TRBV11-3,.,CASSLGQGPNTEAFF,TGTGCCAGCAGCTTAGGGCAGGGACCGAACACTGAAGCTTTCTTT
TRBD2,TRBJ2-7,TRBV18,.,CASSPYISGGEEAYEQYF,TGTGCCAGCTCACCATATATATCGGGGGGAGAGGAGGCCTACGAGCAGTACTTC
.,TRBJ2-7,TRBV6-2/TRBV6-3,.,CASSYWQSGDRYEQYF,TGTGCCAGCAGTTACTGGCAGTCGGGAGATCGGTACGAGCAGTACTTC
TRBD1,TRBJ1-4,TRBV19,.,CASGSPAMGQGNEKLFF,TGTGCCAGTGGCTCCCCCGCGATGGGACAGGGTAATGAAAAACTGTTTTTT
TRBD1,TRBJ1-3,TRBV19,.,CASSYGQGSGNTIYF,TGTGCCAGTAGTTACGGACAGGGCTCTGGAAACACCATATATTTT
.,TRBJ1-2,TRBV4-3,.,CASSQVGLGASNYGYTF,TGCGCCAGCAGCCAAGTCGGACTCGGGGCCAGTAACTATGGCTACACCTTC
.,TRBJ2-3,TRBV4-1,.,CASSQDRSDTQYF,TGCGCCAGCAGCCAAGATAGATCAGATACGCAGTATTTT
TRBD2,TRBJ2-1,TRBV4-3,once,CASSQDSGSLNEQFF,TGCGCCAGCAGCCAAGACAGCGGGAGCCTGAATGAGCAGTTCTTC
.,TRBJ1-3,TRBV4-2,.,CASSQGTDTGTIYF,TGTGCCAGCAGCCAAGGGACGGATACGGGGACCATATATTTT
TRBD1,TRBJ1-5,TRBV29-1,.,CSIGQGGNQPQHF,TGCAGCATTGGACAGGGTGGAAATCAGCCCCAGCATTTT
.,TRBJ1-2,TRBV10-1,.,CASSRTVNYGYTF,TGCGCCAGCAGCCGGACAGTGAACTATGGCTACACCTTC
TRBD2,TRBJ2-1,TRBV11-2,.,CASSLGDGGLAEYNEQFF,TGTGCCAGCAGCTTAGGCGATGGGGGACTAGCGGAATACAATGAGCAGTTCTTC
.,TRBJ2-1,TRBV5-6,.,CASSLKADYNEQFF,TGTGCCAGCAGCTTGAAGGCCGACTACAATGAGCAGTTCTTC
.,TRBJ2-7,TRBV12-3/TRBV12-4,once,CASSRTSTYEQYF,TGTGCCAGCAGTCGGACATCAACCTACGAGCAGTACTTC
TRBD1,TRBJ1-3,TRBV5-1,once,CASSLIDRGLGNTIYF,TGCGCCAGCAGCTTGATCGACAGGGGGCTCGGAAACACCATATATTTT
.,TRBJ1-2,TRBV28,.,CASSPLGRSDGYTF,TGTGCCAGCAGCCCGCTGGGGCGCTCGGATGGCTACACCTTC
TRBD2,TRBJ2-1,TRBV5-5,.,CASSFRLAGGRDEQFF,TGTGCCAGCAGCTTTCGACTAGCGGGGGGGCGAGATGAGCAGTTCTTC
.,TRBJ1-1,TRBV5-1,.,CASSAGANVNTEAFF,TGCGCCAGCAGCGCCGGAGCAAACGTTAACACTGAAGCTTTCTTT
TRBD2,TRBJ2-7,TRBV12-5,.,CASGFASSGAPYEQYF,TGTGCTAGTGGTTTTGCCTCCAGCGGGGCCCCCTACGAGCAGTACTTC
.,TRBJ1-1,TRBV5-6,.,CASSLEGTRRWAFF,TGTGCCAGCAGCTTGGAGGGGACGCGTCGTTGGGCTTTCTTT
.,TRBJ1-2,TRBV7-2,.,CASSTRTETDGYTF,TGTGCCAGCAGCACCCGTACCGAGACAGACGGCTACACCTTC